A single sample is the source of the 20 T cell receptor beta chains below, sequenced in a study of monozygotic twins with cystic fibrosis. Only in-frame clones appear in the TCRdb table, and some are missing; sequencing was by immunoSEQ multiplex PCR. Altogether 30,000 or so clones are present, roughly three fifths being singletons, with the ten largest covering around 0.8%. Source material: blood. Receptor source: a girl aged 5 to 17 with cystic fibrosis.

This chain links TRBV5-1 with TRBJ2-1; D is uncertain. CDR1 and CDR2 from the germline V gene are SGHRS and YFSETQ. V dropped 1 base and J dropped 5 bases, with 4 bases sitting between them. The CDR3 spans 12 residues. CDR3: CASSLKNNEQFF. The CDR3 DNA reads TGCGCCAGCAGCTTGAAAAACAATGAGCAGTTCTTC.

The J gene is TRBJ1-1, the V gene TRBV7-2; no reliable D call. The CDR3 runs to 12 residues. V was trimmed by 4 bases and J by 10 bases, leaving 13 bases between them. Germline V CDR1 and CDR2: SGHTA, FQGNSA. CDR3 bases: TGTGCCAGCAGCTCGCCCGCAGTGGGAGCTTTCTTT. Translated: CASSSPAVGAFF. Variable domain in full (rest from reference TRBV7-2 and TRBJ1-1): GAGVSQSPSNKVTEKGKDVELRCDPISGHTALYWYRQSLGQGLEFLIYFQGNSAPDKSGLPSDRFSAERTGGSVSTLTIQRTQQEDSAVYLCASSSPAVGAFFGQGTRLTVV.

There are a few counts of this clone. CDR3 in DNA: TGTGCCAGTGGGGGATTTAGGGCTGAAGCTTTCTTT. Encoded protein: CASGGFRAEAFF. The J gene is TRBJ1-1, the V gene TRBV19; D is perhaps TRBD1 (5 bases). CDR3 length equals 12 residues. V lost 8 bases, J lost 6 bases, and 13 bases lay in between. Germline values: CDR1 LNHDA, CDR2 SQIVND (reference sequence). The complete variable domain, with remaining parts taken from reference TRBV19 and TRBJ1-1, reads DGGITQSPKYLFRKEGQNVTLSCEQNLNHDAMYWYRQDPGQGLRLIYYSQIVNDFQKGDIAEGYSVSREKKESFPLTVTSAQKNPTAFYLCASGGFRAEAFFGQGTRLTVV.

This chain connects TRBV9 to TRBJ2-3; no clear D. Trimming took 0 bases from V and 7 from J, leaving 18 bases between them. This CDR3 spans 16 amino acids. In germline, CDR1 is SGDLS, CDR2 YYNGEE. The CDR3 coding sequence is TGTGCCAGCAGCGTAGCTACAAGCGATCGGGTAAATACGCAGTATTTT. It is translated as CASSVATSDRVNTQYF.

This rearrangement joins TRBV29-1 to TRBJ2-5, with 7 bases aligning to TRBD2. The V and J ends lost 4 bases and 5 bases, in that order; junction bases with no gene match: 7. Germline V gene lookup returns CDR1 SQVTM and CDR2 ANQGSEA. The CDR3 covers 13 residues. This chain's CDR3 is CSVAPSGIETQYF. The CDR3 DNA follows: TGCAGCGTTGCTCCCAGCGGGATTGAGACCCAGTACTTC.

The chain employs TRBV14 and TRBJ2-1; no clear D. The CDR3 length is 12 residues. The V gene lost 1 base and the J gene lost 8 bases, with 6 bases spanning the gap. From germline, CDR1 is SGHDN and CDR2 FVKESK. The CDR3 DNA reads TGTGCCAGCAGCCAAGTCAAGGATGAGCAGTTCTTC. This codes for CASSQVKDEQFF. Drawing the rest from reference TRBV14 and TRBJ2-1, the complete variable domain is EAGVTQFPSHSVIEKGQTVTLRCDPISGHDNLYWYRRVMGKEIKFLLHFVKESKQDESGMPNNRFLAERTGGTYSTLKVQPAELEDSGVYFCASSQVKDEQFFGPGTRLTVL.

This sequence joins TRBV9 and TRBJ2-2; D is uncertain. The CDR3 contains 13 residues. V lost 0 bases and J 6 bases, leaving 6 bases between the germline ends. Germline V gives CDR1 SGDLS, CDR2 YYNGEE. DNA for the CDR3: TGTGCCAGCAGCGTAGATCCCTCCGGGGAGCTGTTTTTT. As protein: CASSVDPSGELFF.

This chain links TRBV7-9 with TRBJ2-1; 12 bases align to TRBD2. Germline loops: CDR1 SEHNR, CDR2 FQNEAQ (reference sequence). J gave up 0 bases and V 7 bases, and 13 bases lay outside the gene matches. The CDR3 extends over 19 amino acids. In nucleotides, the CDR3 is TGTGCCAGCATGACCCCGGGACTAGCGGGCTTAAGCTCCTACAATGAGCAGTTCTTC. This gives the protein CASMTPGLAGLSSYNEQFF.

The V gene is TRBV15, the J gene TRBJ2-1; TRBD1 is a possible D gene (6 bases). The CDR3 runs to 15 residues. Trimming pared 0 bases from V and 9 bases from J, leaving 15 bases between. Looked up from germline, CDR1 is LNHNV and CDR2 is YYDKDF (reference sequence). CDR3 residues: CATSRDQRTEGEQFF. The CDR3 DNA reads TGTGCCACCAGCAGAGATCAAAGGACAGAGGGTGAGCAGTTCTTC.

In its sample, this clone was seen a few times. The V call is TRBV4-2, the J call TRBJ2-1; possibly TRBD1 for D (6 bases). The CDR3 covers 17 residues. V dropped 0 bases and J dropped 0 bases, with 12 bases sitting between them. Germline CDR1 is LGHNA and CDR2 is YNFKEQ. CDR3 region: CASSQDLDRSSYNEQFF. The CDR3 DNA sequence: TGTGCCAGCAGCCAAGATCTCGACAGGAGCTCCTACAATGAGCAGTTCTTC.

J is TRBJ2-2 and V is TRBV7-2, with 8 nucleotides matching TRBD2. The CDR3 covers 14 residues. Germline V CDR1 and CDR2: SGHTA, FQGNSA. J was trimmed by 7 bases and V by 5 bases; bases with no gene match: 6. Here the CDR3 reads CASSPTSGYGELFF. In DNA, the CDR3 is TGTGCCAGCAGCCCAACTAGCGGTTACGGGGAGCTGTTTTTT.

The V and J genes are TRBV29-1 and TRBJ2-5; the D gene is possibly TRBD1 (7 bases). V lost 6 bases to trimming and J lost 5 bases, with 16 bases between them. Germline V CDR1 and CDR2: SQVTM, ANQGSEA. CDR3 size: 13 residues. CDR3 loop: CSVSTRGLETQYF. The CDR3 nucleotides are TGCAGCGTCTCGACTAGGGGGCTGGAGACCCAGTACTTC.

The chain has TRBV14 and TRBJ2-2; a possible D gene is TRBD1 (5 bases). Trimming shortened V by 2 bases and J by 4 bases, and 32 bases separated the two germline ends. The CDR3 has 22 residues. Germline assignment: CDR1 SGHDN and CDR2 FVKESK. The CDR3 nucleotides are TGTGCCAGCAGCCAACCCTACGTACCCCGGTGGGGCCCAAACGCTCGCACCGGGGAGCTGTTTTTT. The encoded protein is CASSQPYVPRWGPNARTGELFF.

The table lists this clone with a few counts. This rearrangement joins TRBV2 to TRBJ1-2; D ambiguous. Deletions cut 1 base from V and 0 bases from J, with 9 bases between. Germline values: CDR1 SNHLY, CDR2 FYNNEI. The CDR3 runs 15 residues. CDR3: CASSEGFTANYGYTF. The DNA for the CDR3 is TGTGCCAGCAGTGAAGGGTTTACAGCTAACTATGGCTACACCTTC.

This sequence joins TRBV10-3 and TRBJ2-7, with D maybe TRBD2 (5 bases). Germline V gene lookup returns CDR1 ENHRY and CDR2 SYGVKD. V gave up 4 bases and J gave up 6 bases, with 16 bases separating them. The length of the CDR3 is 14 residues. The CDR3 bases are TGTGCCATCAGTGGTGAGGGCCTCCCCAGCGAGCAGTACTTC. Its protein is CAISGEGLPSEQYF.

This clone was recorded a few times. The rearrangement joins TRBV7-2 to TRBJ1-1; the D is unclear. The CDR3 runs 15 residues. Trimming pared 3 bases from V and 0 bases from J, leaving 11 bases between. CDR1 and CDR2 from the germline V gene are SGHTA and FQGNSA. CDR3 DNA sequence: TGTGCCAGCAGCTTCTCGGTGAGCCTGAACACTGAAGCTTTCTTT. Amino acid sequence: CASSFSVSLNTEAFF. The full variable domain, its missing parts supplied by reference TRBV7-2 and TRBJ1-1, is GAGVSQSPSNKVTEKGKDVELRCDPISGHTALYWYRQSLGQGLEFLIYFQGNSAPDKSGLPSDRFSAERTGGSVSTLTIQRTQQEDSAVYLCASSFSVSLNTEAFFGQGTRLTVV.

The chain links TRBV6-6 to TRBJ1-5; TRBD1 agrees at 7 bases. V lost 6 bases, J lost 7 bases, and 6 bases stayed unmatched. The germline V gene has CDR1 MNHNY and CDR2 SVGAGI (reference sequence). This CDR3 is built from 13 residues. The CDR3 DNA reads TGTGCCAGCAGCAGACAGGGCCGCCAGCCCCAGCATTTT. Protein: CASSRQGRQPQHF.

This chain connects TRBV5-6 to TRBJ2-7, with 8 bases that match TRBD1. The germline V gene encodes CDR1 SGHDT and CDR2 YYEEEE. This CDR3 contains 14 residues. Unmatched junction bases numbered 5, after V lost 5 bases and J lost 1 base. DNA for the CDR3: TGTGCCAGCAGTCAAACAGGGGGATCCTACGAGCAGTACTTC. Its protein is CASSQTGGSYEQYF.

This chain joins TRBV7-2 and TRBJ1-2, with D maybe TRBD1 (6 bases). Germline V gene sequence: CDR1 SGHTA, CDR2 FQGNSA. Trimming removed 5 bases at V and 3 bases at J, with 19 bases between. The CDR3 covers 16 residues. CDR3 bases: TGTGCCAGCAGCCAGGGGTTTGCGGGGGGTTACTATGGCTACACCTTC. It codes for CASSQGFAGGYYGYTF.

The chain links TRBV15 to TRBJ1-5; weak D call: TRBD1 (5 bases). V gave up 0 bases and J gave up 5 bases, with 17 bases separating them. The CDR3 runs to 17 residues. Germline V gene sequence: CDR1 LNHNV, CDR2 YYDKDF (reference sequence). CDR3 region: CATSRDRRGDTHQPQHF. The DNA of the CDR3 is TGTGCCACCAGCAGAGATCGAAGGGGCGATACCCATCAGCCCCAGCATTTT.